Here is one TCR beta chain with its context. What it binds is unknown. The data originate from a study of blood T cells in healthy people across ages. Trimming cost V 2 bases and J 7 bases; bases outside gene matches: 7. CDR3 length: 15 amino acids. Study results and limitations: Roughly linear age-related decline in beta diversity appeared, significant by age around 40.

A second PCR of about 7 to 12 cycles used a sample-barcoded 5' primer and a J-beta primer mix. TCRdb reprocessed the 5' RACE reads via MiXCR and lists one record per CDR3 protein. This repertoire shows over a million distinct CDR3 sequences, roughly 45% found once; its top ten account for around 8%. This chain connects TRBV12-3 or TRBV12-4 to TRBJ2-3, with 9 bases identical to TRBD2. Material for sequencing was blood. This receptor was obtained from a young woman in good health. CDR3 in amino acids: CASSLLRGGGNTQYF. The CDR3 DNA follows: TGTGCCAGCAGTTTATTGCGGGGGGGCGGAAATACGCAGTATTTT.